These 26 T cell receptor beta chains share one sample of origin, sequenced in a study of blood T cell repertoires in COVID-19 (TCRdb year 2020). The library came from the immunoSEQ multiplex PCR assay. TCRdb mirrors the immuneACCESS table, restricted to in-frame sequences. Some clones are absent from its copies; in checked studies, under half trace to an unresolved V gene, and the reason for the others is unknown. Recorded for this sample are over 200,000 clones; roughly 86% of them occurred a single time. Approximately 12% of the sample is taken by the ten largest. Material: peripheral blood. The receptors originated from a woman in her forties with acute or convalescent COVID-19.

The chain has TRBV3-1 (or the pseudogene TRBV3-2) and TRBJ1-4; tentative D call: TRBD1 (6 bases). This CDR3 is 14 amino acids long. The germline V gene encodes CDR1 LGHDT and CDR2 YNNKEL (reference sequence). Trimming stripped 4 bases from V and 7 bases from J, with 13 bases between. The CDR3 reads CASSRRGYGEKLFF. CDR3 nucleotides: TGTGCCAGCAGCCGAAGGGGGTATGGTGAAAAACTGTTTTTT.

The rearrangement joins TRBV27 to TRBJ1-2; 10 nucleotides align to TRBD1. V lost 4 bases to trimming and J lost 7 bases; unmatched junction nucleotides: 6. CDR3 size: 14 residues. Germline loops: CDR1 MNHEY, CDR2 SMNVEV (reference sequence). As DNA, the CDR3 is TGTGCCAGCAGTTCTCGACAGGGGGCATTTGGCTACACCTTC. Translating gives CASSSRQGAFGYTF.

The chain recombines TRBV6-5 with TRBJ2-3; 11 bases line up with TRBD2. Germline V gives CDR1 MNHEY, CDR2 SVGAGI. The CDR3 runs 14 residues. Trimming cost V 5 bases and J 7 bases; bases outside gene matches: 5. CDR3 sequence (DNA): TGTGCCAGCAGTCTGACTAGCGGGGTGTATACGCAGTATTTT. It specifies CASSLTSGVYTQYF.

This clone was counted a few times. This chain uses TRBV6-4 with TRBJ2-3; 15 bases align to TRBD2. The CDR3 consists of 15 residues. Germline V lookup: CDR1 MRHNA, CDR2 SNTAGT. V lost 3 bases to trimming and J lost 6 bases; unmatched junction nucleotides: 1. CDR3 sequence (DNA): TGTGCCAGCAGTGAGGGGACTAGCGGGGGGGATACGCAGTATTTT. Translating gives CASSEGTSGGDTQYF.

The rearrangement joins TRBV15 to TRBJ1-5; perhaps TRBD1 as D (6 bases). Germline CDR1 reads LNHNV; CDR2 reads YYDKDF (reference sequence). V lost 5 bases, J lost 0 bases, and 8 bases lay in between. The length of the CDR3 is 14 residues. The CDR3 DNA reads as TGTGCCACCAGCGGGGACATTAGCAATCAGCCCCAGCATTTT. Its translation: CATSGDISNQPQHF.

This clone has just a few counts. V gene TRBV27 combines with J gene TRBJ1-6; 8 nucleotides match TRBD1. V dropped 4 bases and J dropped 11; count of bases not matched to a gene: 7. The CDR3 is 14 amino acids. In germline, CDR1 is MNHEY, CDR2 SMNVEV (reference sequence). The CDR3 here is CASSWGTGEAPLHF. The CDR3 DNA sequence: TGTGCCAGCAGTTGGGGGACAGGCGAGGCACCCCTCCACTTT.

The rearrangement uses TRBV6-5 and TRBJ1-5; D is possibly TRBD1 (5 bases). Germline lookup yields CDR1 MNHEY and CDR2 SVGAGI. The V gene lost 6 bases and the J gene lost 5 bases, with 17 bases spanning the gap. The CDR3 spans 15 residues. Here the CDR3 DNA reads TGTGCCAGCAGCCCCAGGTCAGGGTTCGATCAGCCCCAGCATTTT. Translation gives CASSPRSGFDQPQHF.

The chain recombines TRBV6-4 with TRBJ2-2, with 10 bases identical to TRBD2. Germline V lookup: CDR1 MRHNA, CDR2 SNTAGT. V lost 2 bases to trimming and J lost 3 bases; unmatched junction nucleotides: 0. This CDR3 has 15 amino acids. In DNA, the CDR3 is TGTGCCAGCAGTGACAGCGGGGGGGACACCGGGGAGCTGTTTTTT. Translated: CASSDSGGDTGELFF.

CDR3 bases: TGTGCCAGCAGTGAAAGGGGGGGCTGGCGGGCTTTCTTT. Protein product: CASSERGGWRAFF. V is TRBV6-1 and J is TRBJ1-1; TRBD1 might be the D (6 bases). Trimming pared 2 bases from V and 11 bases from J, leaving 15 bases between. Germline CDR1 and CDR2: MNHNS and SASEGT. The CDR3 spans 13 residues.

V is TRBV2 and J is TRBJ2-3; TRBD2 aligns across 10 bases. The CDR3 runs to 15 residues. Trimming at V came to 0 bases and at J to 9 bases, leaving 6 bases not matched to a gene. Germline lookup yields CDR1 SNHLY and CDR2 FYNNEI. Written as DNA, the CDR3 is TGTGCCAGCAGTGAAGCGAAGGGTAGCGGGGGGACGCAGTATTTT. Its translation is CASSEAKGSGGTQYF. The full variable domain, rest sourced from reference TRBV2 and TRBJ2-3, is EPEVTQTPSHQVTQMGQEVILRCVPISNHLYFYWYRQILGQKVEFLVSFYNNEISEKSEIFDDQFSVERPDGSNFTLKIRSTKLEDSAMYFCASSEAKGSGGTQYFGPGTRLTVL.

The chain combines TRBV28 with TRBJ2-3; 7 bases agree with TRBD2. CDR1 is MDHEN, CDR2 SYDVKM, per germline. This CDR3 region has 16 residues. The junction had 15 bases not matched to a gene; V was cut back by 9 bases and J by 3 bases. CDR3 amino acids: CASGWGGTMITDTQYF. For the CDR3, the DNA is TGTGCCAGTGGGTGGGGCGGGACTATGATTACAGATACGCAGTATTTT.

The chain recombines TRBV2 with TRBJ2-7, with D perhaps matching TRBD2 (5 bases). The CDR3 has 15 amino acids. V was shortened by 4 bases and J by 3 bases, with 16 bases between the two germline ends. CDR1 is SNHLY and CDR2 is FYNNEI in the germline V gene. CDR3 region: CASSGTSLSGYEQYF. The CDR3 bases are TGTGCCAGCAGTGGTACTAGTTTGTCAGGCTACGAGCAGTACTTC.

This clone occurred a few times. The chain has TRBV21-1 and TRBJ2-7; the table assigns TRBD1, which was not confirmed against the DNA. TRBV21-1 is tagged as a pseudogene. The CDR3 totals 15 residues. CDR3 nucleotide sequence: TGTGCCAGCAGCAAAGACGGGACAGGGCTAAACGAGCAGTACTTC. Protein sequence: CASSKDGTGLNEQYF.

CDR3 DNA: TGCGCCAGCAGGGATTGGACAGGGGGCGTATACGAGCAGTACTTC. Translating it yields CASRDWTGGVYEQYF. The chain joins TRBV5-1 to TRBJ2-7; 11 positions agree with TRBD1. Germline V CDR1 and CDR2: SGHRS, YFSETQ. The CDR3 has 15 amino acids. V lost 5 bases and J lost 4; bases outside the gene matches: 8.

This clone has just one count. The chain employs TRBV11-3 and TRBJ1-1, with TRBD1 matching over 11 bases. The CDR3 loop spans 16 amino acids. Germline V gene sequence: CDR1 SGHNT, CDR2 YENEEA. V lost 3 bases and J lost 5; bases outside the gene matches: 8. The CDR3 sequence: CASSFSPGQGDTEAFF. The CDR3 bases are TGTGCCAGCAGCTTTTCCCCGGGACAGGGGGATACTGAAGCTTTCTTT. Looking up the rest from reference TRBV11-3 and TRBJ1-1 gives the full variable domain: EAGVVQSPRYKIIEKKQPVAFWCNPISGHNTLYWYLQNLGQGPELLIRYENEEAVDDSQLPKDRFSAERLKGVDSTLKIQPAELGDSAVYLCASSFSPGQGDTEAFFGQGTRLTVV.

The V and J genes are TRBV5-1 and TRBJ2-2, with D perhaps TRBD1 (6 bases). Germline loops: CDR1 SGHRS, CDR2 YFSETQ. The CDR3 spans 17 residues. Deletions cut 4 bases from V and 0 bases from J, with 16 bases between. Here the CDR3 reads CASSLSRTAANTGELFF. The CDR3 DNA follows: TGCGCCAGCAGCCTTTCCAGGACAGCGGCGAACACCGGGGAGCTGTTTTTT. The variable domain in full, completed from reference TRBV5-1 and TRBJ2-2, reads KAGVTQTPRYLIKTRGQQVTLSCSPISGHRSVSWYQQTPGQGLQFLFEYFSETQRNKGNFPGRFSGRQFSNSRSEMNVSTLELGDSALYLCASSLSRTAANTGELFFGEGSRLTVL.

This clone was observed a few times. V is TRBV5-1 and J is TRBJ2-7; the match to TRBD2 covers 7 bases. The V gene end was trimmed by 3 bases and the J gene end by 9 bases; junction bases not matched to a gene: 12. The CDR3 contains 14 residues. Germline V gene lookup returns CDR1 SGHRS and CDR2 YFSETQ. The CDR3 loop is CASSWGGGPQGQYF. CDR3 bases: TGCGCCAGCAGCTGGGGGGGAGGCCCCCAGGGGCAGTACTTC.

The rearrangement joins TRBV12-3 or TRBV12-4 to TRBJ2-2; tentative D call: TRBD2 (5 bases). The germline V and J ends were trimmed by 5 bases and 6 bases, with 10 bases remaining between them. The CDR3 extends over 13 amino acids. The CDR3 bases are TGTGCCAGCAGTCCTCGGGGTCCCGGGGAGCTGTTTTTT. Residues: CASSPRGPGELFF.

The V call is TRBV6-5, the J call TRBJ2-3; D ambiguous. The CDR3 sequence is 14 residues long. Germline CDR1 MNHEY, CDR2 SVGAGI. Trimming took off 2 bases at V and 4 bases at J, with 10 bases between the two ends. The DNA of the CDR3 is TGTGCCAGCAGTTACCGATTGGGCCCAGATACGCAGTATTTT. Encoded protein: CASSYRLGPDTQYF.

The J gene is TRBJ2-7, the V gene TRBV5-8, with D maybe TRBD1 (5 bases). CDR3 size: 16 residues. Trimming stripped 4 bases from V and 4 bases from J, with 21 bases between. Germline lookup yields CDR1 SGHTS and CDR2 YDEGEE. The CDR3 loop reads CASSRPGKRKVYEQYF. The CDR3 nucleotides read TGTGCCAGCAGCAGGCCAGGGAAGCGTAAGGTTTACGAGCAGTACTTC.

The J gene is TRBJ1-2, the V gene TRBV6-4; perhaps TRBD1 as D (5 bases). There are 13 residues in the CDR3. Germline CDR1 and CDR2: MRHNA and SNTAGT. V was cut by 6 bases and J by 2 bases, with 10 bases left in between. The CDR3 region has the DNA TGTGCCAGCAGGCCAGGGCGGAACTATGGCTACACCTTC. Translation gives CASRPGRNYGYTF.

This clone was counted between two and nine times. J is TRBJ1-2 and V is TRBV15; 7 nucleotides align to TRBD1. Germline values: CDR1 LNHNV, CDR2 YYDKDF (reference sequence). This CDR3 has 15 amino acids. V lost 0 bases to trimming and J lost 4 bases; unmatched junction nucleotides: 5. Here the CDR3 DNA reads TGTGCCACCAGCAGAGAAGGGACAGCATCCTATGGCTACACCTTC. Protein product: CATSREGTASYGYTF.

The V and J genes are TRBV30 and TRBJ1-3; maybe TRBD1 (6 bases). Between the trimmed V and J ends, which lost 0 bases and 0 bases, there was a span of 9 bases. The CDR3 totals 15 residues. Germline CDR1 GTSNPN, CDR2 SVGIG (reference sequence). The CDR3 here is CAWSVGGPSGNTIYF. The CDR3 DNA is TGTGCCTGGAGTGTAGGGGGACCCTCTGGAAACACCATATATTTT.

The chain has TRBV2 and TRBJ2-1; D is unclear. Germline CDR1 and CDR2: SNHLY and FYNNEI. The ends were cut back, 5 bases at V and 4 bases at J, with 9 bases in the middle. This CDR3 is built from 13 residues. CDR3 residues: CASSYTSYNEQFF. The CDR3 DNA is TGTGCCAGCAGTTACACAAGTTACAATGAGCAGTTCTTC.

This rearrangement joins TRBV10-3 to TRBJ2-1; TRBD1 agrees at 8 bases. Germline V gene sequence: CDR1 ENHRY, CDR2 SYGVKD. The CDR3 extends over 18 amino acids. V gave up 2 bases and J gave up 8 bases; unmatched junction bases: 17. The CDR3 protein is CAISEQEGTGGIRDEQFF. CDR3 coding DNA: TGTGCCATCAGTGAGCAAGAGGGGACAGGCGGGATAAGGGATGAGCAGTTCTTC.

The chain links TRBV24-1 to TRBJ2-1; weak D call: TRBD2 (5 bases). The CDR3 sequence is 17 residues long. V gave up 0 bases and J gave up 6 bases, with 17 bases separating them. The germline V gene has CDR1 KGHDR and CDR2 SFDVKD. CDR3 coding DNA: TGTGCCACCAGTGATTTGCGGCCGGGCCTAGGAGGCAATGAGCAGTTCTTC. Translation: CATSDLRPGLGGNEQFF.